The 4 T cell receptor beta chains listed next were all sequenced from one sample in a study of blood T cells in healthy people across ages. Using a J-beta primer mix together with a sample-barcoded 5' primer, a second PCR was run for roughly 7 to 11 cycles. From the 5' RACE reads, TCRdb called clonotypes with MiXCR, one entry per CDR3 protein. The sample records 1.5 million to 1.8 million distinct CDR3 sequences, roughly two fifths being singletons. The sequenced sample consisted of blood. The receptors derive from a woman younger than 35 in good health.

As to this clonotype: A much larger clone differs by one base, so this may be a read error. The rearrangement links TRBV29-1 to TRBJ2-4, with 10 positions matching TRBD1. The J call is in doubt because the DNA end fits TRBJ2-7 better. Per the germline V gene, CDR1 is SQVTM and CDR2 is ANQGSEA. This CDR3 contains 15 residues. In DNA, the CDR3 is TGCAGCGTTGAACACCGGGACAGGGGTGGCTGCGAGCAGTACTTC. Protein sequence: CSVEHRDRGGCEQYF.

This clonotype has only a few counts. CDR3 coding DNA: TGTGCCATCAGTGGTACGGGACAGGGCAATGAGCAGTACTTC. It encodes CAISGTGQGNEQYF. V usage is TRBV10-3 and J usage is TRBJ2-7, with 9 positions matching TRBD1. V shed 4 bases and J 7 bases; nucleotides not matched to a gene: 8. The CDR3 runs 14 residues. CDR1 and CDR2 (germline): ENHRY, SYGVKD.

This clonotype was picked up a small number of times. The chain is built from TRBV20-1 and TRBJ2-4, with 9 bases that match TRBD2. The CDR3 loop spans 16 amino acids. V lost 0 bases and J lost 1; bases outside the gene matches: 4. Germline V lookup: CDR1 DFQATT, CDR2 SNEGSKA (reference sequence). The CDR3 protein is CSARDLSGGAKNIQYF. The CDR3 DNA reads as TGCAGTGCTAGAGATTTAAGCGGGGGGGCCAAAAACATTCAGTACTTC.

The rearrangement joins TRBV4-3 to TRBJ2-5, with a weak D call TRBD2 (6 bases). Germline V gene lookup returns CDR1 LGHNA and CDR2 YSLEER. V dropped 2 bases and J dropped 5 bases, with 27 bases sitting between them. CDR3 length: 19 residues. For the CDR3, the DNA is TGCGCCAGCAGCCAAATCCGCTACTTTGCGGAGGGCTCGGGTGAGACCCAGTACTTC. Translated, it gives CASSQIRYFAEGSGETQYF.